Here is one T cell receptor (beta chain) with its context. The authors ran a second PCR of roughly 7 to 11 cycles using a sample-barcoded 5' primer and a J-beta primer mix. TCRdb fed the 5' RACE reads into MiXCR, producing one record per CDR3 protein. Here the sample spans about 680,000 distinct CDR3 sequences, 49% being singletons. The data stem from a study of blood T cells in healthy people across ages. Germline V CDR1 and CDR2: KGHSH, LQKENI. V was shortened by 6 bases and J by 9 bases, with 19 bases between the two germline ends. The CDR3 covers 14 residues. This sequence originates from a woman aged 55 to 70 in good health. The chain is built from TRBV18 and TRBJ2-3; D may be TRBD2 (5 bases). The sequencing input was blood. CDR3 region: CASSEGAFSETQYF. CDR3 nucleotide sequence: TGTGCCAGCTCCGAGGGAGCCTTTTCCGAAACGCAGTATTTT.